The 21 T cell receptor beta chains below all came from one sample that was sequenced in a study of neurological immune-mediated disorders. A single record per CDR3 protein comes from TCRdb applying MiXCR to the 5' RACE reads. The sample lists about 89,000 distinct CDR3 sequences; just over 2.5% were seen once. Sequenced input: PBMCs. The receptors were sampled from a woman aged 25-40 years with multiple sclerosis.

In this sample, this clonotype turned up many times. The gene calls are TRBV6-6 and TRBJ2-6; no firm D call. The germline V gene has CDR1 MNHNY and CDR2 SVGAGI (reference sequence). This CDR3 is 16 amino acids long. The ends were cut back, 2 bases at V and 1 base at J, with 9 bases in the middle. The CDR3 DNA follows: TGTGCCAGCAGTTACCCCTCCTCGTCTGGGGCCAACGTCCTGACTTTC. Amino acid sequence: CASSYPSSSGANVLTF.

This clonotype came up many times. The CDR3 bases are TGTGCCAGCAGCGCGCGACCGGACCTAGCGGATACGCAGTATTTT. Encoded protein: CASSARPDLADTQYF. V gene TRBV9 combines with J gene TRBJ2-3, with D perhaps matching TRBD2 (6 bases). The germline V gene has CDR1 SGDLS and CDR2 YYNGEE. The V and J ends lost 3 bases and 6 bases respectively, with 17 bases between them. The CDR3 consists of 15 residues. Using reference TRBV9 and TRBJ2-3 for the parts outside the CDR3, the full variable domain is DSGVTQTPKHLITATGQRVTLRCSPRSGDLSVYWYQQSLDQGLQFLIQYYNGEERAKGNILERFSAQQFPDLHSELNLSSLELGDSALYFCASSARPDLADTQYFGPGTRLTVL.

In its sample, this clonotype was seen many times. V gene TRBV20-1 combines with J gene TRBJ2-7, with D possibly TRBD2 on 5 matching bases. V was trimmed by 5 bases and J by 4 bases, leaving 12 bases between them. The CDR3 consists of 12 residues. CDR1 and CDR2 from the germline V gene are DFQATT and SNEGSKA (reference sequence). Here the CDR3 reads CSAERGKYEQYF. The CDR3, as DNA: TGCAGTGCTGAACGGGGAAAATACGAGCAGTACTTC.

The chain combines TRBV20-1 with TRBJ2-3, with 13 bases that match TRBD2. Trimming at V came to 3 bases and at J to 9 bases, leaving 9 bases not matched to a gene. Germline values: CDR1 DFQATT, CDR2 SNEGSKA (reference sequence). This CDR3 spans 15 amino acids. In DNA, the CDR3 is TGCAGTGCTAGGCAACTAGCGGGAGGGCCTACAACGCAGTATTTT. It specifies CSARQLAGGPTTQYF.

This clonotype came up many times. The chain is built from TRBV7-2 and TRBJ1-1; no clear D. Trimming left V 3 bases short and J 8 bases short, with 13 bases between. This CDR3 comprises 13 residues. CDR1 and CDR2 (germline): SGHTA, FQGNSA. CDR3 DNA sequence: TGTGCCAGCAGCTTCGAAGGGCGTGGGGAAGCTTTCTTT. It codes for CASSFEGRGEAFF.

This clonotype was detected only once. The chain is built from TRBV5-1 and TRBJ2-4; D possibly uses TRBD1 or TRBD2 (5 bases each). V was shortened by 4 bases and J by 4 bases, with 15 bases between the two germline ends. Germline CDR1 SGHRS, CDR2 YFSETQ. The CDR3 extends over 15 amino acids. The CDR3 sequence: CASSLPRDAKNIQYF. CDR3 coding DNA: TGCGCCAGCAGCCTCCCCCGGGACGCTAAAAACATTCAGTACTTC.

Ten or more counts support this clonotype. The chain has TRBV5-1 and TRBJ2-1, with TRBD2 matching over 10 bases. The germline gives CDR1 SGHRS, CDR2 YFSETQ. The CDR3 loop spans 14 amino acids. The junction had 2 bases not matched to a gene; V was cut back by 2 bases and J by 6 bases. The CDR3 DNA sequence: TGCGCCAGCAGCTTTTCTAGCGGGAGCAATGAGCAGTTCTTC. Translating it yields CASSFSSGSNEQFF.

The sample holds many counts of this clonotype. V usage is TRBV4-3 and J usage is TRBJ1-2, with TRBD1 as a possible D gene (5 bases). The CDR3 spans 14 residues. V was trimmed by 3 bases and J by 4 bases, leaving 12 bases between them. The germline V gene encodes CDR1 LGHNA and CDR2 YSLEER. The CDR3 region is CASSQSGLSYGYTF. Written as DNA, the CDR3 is TGCGCCAGCAGCCAGTCAGGGCTAAGCTATGGCTACACCTTC.

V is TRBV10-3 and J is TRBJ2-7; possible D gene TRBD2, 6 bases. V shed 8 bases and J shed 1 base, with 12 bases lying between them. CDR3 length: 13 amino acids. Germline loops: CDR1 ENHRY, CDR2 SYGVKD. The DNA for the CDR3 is TGTGCCATCGGATTAGCGGAGTCCTACGAGCAGTACTTC. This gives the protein CAIGLAESYEQYF.

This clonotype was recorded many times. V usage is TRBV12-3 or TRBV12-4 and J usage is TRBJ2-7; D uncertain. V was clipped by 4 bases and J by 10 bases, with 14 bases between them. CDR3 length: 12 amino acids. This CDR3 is CASSSPPTPQYF. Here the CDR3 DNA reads TGTGCCAGCAGTTCCCCCCCGACGCCCCAGTACTTC.

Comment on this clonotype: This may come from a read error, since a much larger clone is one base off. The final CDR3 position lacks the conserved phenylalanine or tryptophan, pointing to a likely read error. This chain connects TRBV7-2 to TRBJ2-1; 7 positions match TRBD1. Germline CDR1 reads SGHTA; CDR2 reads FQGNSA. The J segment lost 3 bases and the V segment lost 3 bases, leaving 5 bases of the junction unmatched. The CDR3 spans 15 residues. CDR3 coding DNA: TGTGCCAGCAGCTTCCGGGACAGAGACTACAATGAGCAGTTCATC. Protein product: CASSFRDRDYNEQFI.

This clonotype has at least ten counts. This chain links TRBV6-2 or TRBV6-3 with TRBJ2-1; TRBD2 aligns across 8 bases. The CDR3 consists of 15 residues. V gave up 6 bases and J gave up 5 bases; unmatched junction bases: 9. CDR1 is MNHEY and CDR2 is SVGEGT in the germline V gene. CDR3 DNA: TGTGCCAGCAGCCCGGGGGGGGAGATCCACAATGAGCAGTTCTTC. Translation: CASSPGGEIHNEQFF.

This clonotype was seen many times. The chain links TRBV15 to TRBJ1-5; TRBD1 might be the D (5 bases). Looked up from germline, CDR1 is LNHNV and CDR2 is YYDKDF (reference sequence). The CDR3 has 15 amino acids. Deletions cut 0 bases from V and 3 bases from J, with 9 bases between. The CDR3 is CATSRDGGFNQPQHF. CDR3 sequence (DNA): TGTGCCACCAGCAGAGATGGGGGTTTCAATCAGCCCCAGCATTTT. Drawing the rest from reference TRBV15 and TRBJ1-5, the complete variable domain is DAMVIQNPRYQVTQFGKPVTLSCSQTLNHNVMYWYQQKSSQAPKLLFHYYDKDFNNEADTPDNFQSRRPNTSFCFLDIRSPGLGDTAMYLCATSRDGGFNQPQHFGDGTRLSIL.

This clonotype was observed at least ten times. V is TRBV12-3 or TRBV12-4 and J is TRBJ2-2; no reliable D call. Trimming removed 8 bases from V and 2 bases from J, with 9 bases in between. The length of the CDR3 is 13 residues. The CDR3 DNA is TGTGCCAGCGGCCCCTACAACACCGGGGAGCTGTTTTTT. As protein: CASGPYNTGELFF.

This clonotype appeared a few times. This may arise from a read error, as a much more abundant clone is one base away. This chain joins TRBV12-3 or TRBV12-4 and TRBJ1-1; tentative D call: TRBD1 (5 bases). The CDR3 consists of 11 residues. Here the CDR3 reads CDSSSQDEAFF. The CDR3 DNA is TGTGACAGCAGTTCACAGGATGAAGCTTTCTTT.

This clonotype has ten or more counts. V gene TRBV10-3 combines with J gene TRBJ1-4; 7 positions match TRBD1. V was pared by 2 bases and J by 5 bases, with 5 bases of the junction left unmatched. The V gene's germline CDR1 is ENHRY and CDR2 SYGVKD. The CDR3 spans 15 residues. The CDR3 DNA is TGTGCCATCAGTGAGAGGGACAGCCGAAATGAAAAACTGTTTTTT. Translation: CAISERDSRNEKLFF.

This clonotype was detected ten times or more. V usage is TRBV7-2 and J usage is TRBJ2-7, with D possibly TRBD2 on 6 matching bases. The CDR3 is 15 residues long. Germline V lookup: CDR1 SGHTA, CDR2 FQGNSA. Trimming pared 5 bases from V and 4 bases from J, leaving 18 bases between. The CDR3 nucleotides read TGTGCCAGCAGCACCTACTGGACGGGGACTTACGAGCAGTACTTC. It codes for CASSTYWTGTYEQYF.

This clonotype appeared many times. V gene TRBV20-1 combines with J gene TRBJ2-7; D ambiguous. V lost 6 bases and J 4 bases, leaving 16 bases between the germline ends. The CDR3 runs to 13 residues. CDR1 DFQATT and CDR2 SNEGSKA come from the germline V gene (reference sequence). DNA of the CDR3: TGCAGTGCCTCTGCGCGCGCCCTATACGAGCAGTACTTC. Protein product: CSASARALYEQYF.

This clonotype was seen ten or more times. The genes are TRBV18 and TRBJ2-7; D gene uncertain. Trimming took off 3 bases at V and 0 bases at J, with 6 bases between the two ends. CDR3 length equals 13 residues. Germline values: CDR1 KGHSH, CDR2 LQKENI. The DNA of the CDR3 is TGTGCCAGCTCACCGCCGAGCTCCTACGAGCAGTACTTC. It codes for CASSPPSSYEQYF. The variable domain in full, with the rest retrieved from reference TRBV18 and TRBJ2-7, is NAGVMQNPRHLVRRRGQEARLRCSPMKGHSHVYWYRQLPEEGLKFMVYLQKENIIDESGMPKERFSAEFPKEGPSILRIQQVVRGDSAAYFCASSPPSSYEQYFGPGTRLTVT.

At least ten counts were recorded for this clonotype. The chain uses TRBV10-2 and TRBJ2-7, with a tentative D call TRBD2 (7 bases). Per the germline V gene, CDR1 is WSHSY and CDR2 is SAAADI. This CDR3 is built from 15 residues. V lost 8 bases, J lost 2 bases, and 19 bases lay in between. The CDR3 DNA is TGCGCCAGCTCCGGGGGGCGGGAGTTAACCTACGAGCAGTACTTC. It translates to CASSGGRELTYEQYF.

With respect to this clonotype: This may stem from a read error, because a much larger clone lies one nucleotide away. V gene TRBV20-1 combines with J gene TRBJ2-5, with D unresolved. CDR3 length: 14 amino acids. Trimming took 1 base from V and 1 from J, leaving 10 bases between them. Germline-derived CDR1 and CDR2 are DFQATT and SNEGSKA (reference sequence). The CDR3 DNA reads TGCAGTGCTAGAGGCCCAACACCCCAAGAGACCCAGTACTTC. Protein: CSARGPTPQETQYF.